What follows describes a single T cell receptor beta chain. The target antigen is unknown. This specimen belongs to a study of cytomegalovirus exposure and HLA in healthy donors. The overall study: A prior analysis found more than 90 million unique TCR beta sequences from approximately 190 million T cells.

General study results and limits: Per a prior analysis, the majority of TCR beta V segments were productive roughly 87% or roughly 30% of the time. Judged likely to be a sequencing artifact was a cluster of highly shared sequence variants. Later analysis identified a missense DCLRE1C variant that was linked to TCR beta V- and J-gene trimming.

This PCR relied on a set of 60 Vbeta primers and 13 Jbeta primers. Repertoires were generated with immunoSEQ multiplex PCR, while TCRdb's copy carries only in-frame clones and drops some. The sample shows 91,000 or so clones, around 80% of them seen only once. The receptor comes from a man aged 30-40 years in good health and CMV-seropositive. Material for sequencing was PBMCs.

For the CDR3, the DNA is TGTGCCAGTAGTACTTCGACAGGGAGAGGCTATGGCTACACCTTC. Amino acid sequence: CASSTSTGRGYGYTF. This chain joins TRBV19 and TRBJ1-2; 7 bases agree with TRBD1. With V trimmed by 4 bases and J by 4 bases, 9 bases remained unmatched. CDR1 and CDR2 from the germline V gene are LNHDA and SQIVND (reference sequence). CDR3 length: 15 residues.